One sample yielded the 29 T cell receptor beta chains listed below, sequenced in a study of OX40 agonist ivuxolimab in advanced cancers. Method: immunoSEQ multiplex PCR; TCRdb's copy keeps in-frame clones and lacks some. The table shows more than 65,000 clones, with around 85% occurring only once. Sequenced material: CD4+ or CD8+ T cells sorted from blood, taken in a trial of the OX40 agonist ivuxolimab. These receptors originate from an adult with an advanced solid tumor such as melanoma, head and neck, liver or kidney cancer.

This sequence joins TRBV6-5 and TRBJ2-7; TRBD1 agrees at 9 bases. The germline gives CDR1 MNHEY, CDR2 SVGAGI. J gave up 4 bases and V 7 bases, and 5 bases lay outside the gene matches. This CDR3 has 13 residues. This CDR3 reads CASKTGGAYEQYF. The CDR3 DNA reads TGTGCCAGCAAGACAGGGGGGGCATACGAGCAGTACTTC.

The chain uses TRBV6-6 and TRBJ1-2; weak D call: TRBD1 (6 bases). V gave up 5 bases and J gave up 4 bases, with 11 bases separating them. The germline CDR1 and CDR2 sequences are MNHNY and SVGAGI (reference sequence). The CDR3 consists of 13 residues. In nucleotides, the CDR3 is TGTGCCAGCAGTCTACAGGGCTCCTATGGCTACACCTTC. The encoded protein is CASSLQGSYGYTF.

The gene calls are TRBV6-1 and TRBJ2-7; TRBD1 or TRBD2 may be the D gene (5 bases each). This CDR3 is built from 15 residues. Germline V gene sequence: CDR1 MNHNS, CDR2 SASEGT. The V end lost 0 bases, the J end lost 7 bases, and 16 bases lay between the germline ends. CDR3 protein: CASSEASLGRGEQYF. CDR3 DNA sequence: TGTGCCAGCAGTGAAGCGTCCCTGGGACGGGGTGAGCAGTACTTC.

Comments on this clone: The junction does not match germline at one end; this may be a read error. The genes are TRBV7-9 and TRBJ1-2; 7 bases are shared with TRBD1. The CDR3 consists of 18 residues. Germline V gene sequence: CDR1 SEHNR, CDR2 FQNEAQ (reference sequence). The CDR3 DNA sequence: TGTACCAGCAGCTACGGGACAGCCGCAACAACTTTGGGATATGGCTACACCTTC. Translated, it gives CTSSYGTAATTLGYGYTF.

V and J are TRBV18 and TRBJ2-5; D ambiguous. V lost 0 bases to trimming and J lost 5 bases, with 7 bases between them. This CDR3 has 13 residues. The germline gives CDR1 KGHSH, CDR2 LQKENI. The CDR3 DNA follows: TGTGCCAGCTCACCACCGGCTGGGGAGACCCAGTACTTC. This translates into CASSPPAGETQYF.

The chain has TRBV7-2 and TRBJ1-5, with D hard to call. Trimming stripped 1 base from V and 6 bases from J, with 13 bases between. Germline CDR1 SGHTA, CDR2 FQGNSA. The CDR3 extends over 15 amino acids. The CDR3 loop is CASSLGGIGGQPQHF. Here the CDR3 DNA reads TGTGCCAGCAGCTTAGGAGGTATAGGTGGTCAGCCCCAGCATTTT.

The V and J genes are TRBV5-8 and TRBJ1-5; D may be TRBD1 (5 bases). The CDR3 has 15 amino acids. V dropped 3 bases and J dropped 2 bases, with 12 bases sitting between them. Germline V gives CDR1 SGHTS, CDR2 YDEGEE. As DNA, the CDR3 is TGTGCCAGCAGCTACCAGGGTAGTGGCAATCAGCCCCAGCATTTT. This encodes CASSYQGSGNQPQHF.

The rearrangement links TRBV19 to TRBJ1-5; D uncertain. The germline CDR1 and CDR2 sequences are LNHDA and SQIVND (reference sequence). V was trimmed by 1 base and J by 7 bases, leaving 11 bases between them. The CDR3 covers 14 residues. This chain's CDR3 is CASSIVGVDQPQHF. The CDR3 region has the DNA TGTGCCAGTAGTATAGTAGGTGTAGACCAGCCCCAGCATTTT.

This chain uses TRBV10-3 with TRBJ2-7; D gene uncertain. Germline V gives CDR1 ENHRY, CDR2 SYGVKD. Deletions cut 11 bases from V and 6 bases from J, with 20 bases between. The length of the CDR3 is 13 residues. The CDR3 loop reads CAGRLDPYSEQYF. The CDR3 DNA sequence: TGTGCCGGGCGGTTGGACCCCTATTCCGAGCAGTACTTC.

The CDR3 is CASSLAGWEGETQYF. In nucleotides, the CDR3 is TGCGCCAGCAGCTTGGCCGGCTGGGAAGGAGAGACCCAGTACTTC. The chain uses TRBV5-1 and TRBJ2-5; D not certain. V dropped 0 bases and J dropped 4 bases, with 13 bases sitting between them. The CDR3 runs 15 residues. Germline V lookup: CDR1 SGHRS, CDR2 YFSETQ.

This clone was recorded once. The CDR3 sequence: CAWRPFSGRSDTQYF. DNA for the CDR3: TGTGCCTGGAGGCCCTTTAGCGGGAGATCCGATACGCAGTATTTT. This sequence joins TRBV30 and TRBJ2-3; 9 nucleotides line up with TRBD2. CDR1 and CDR2 from the germline V gene are GTSNPN and SVGIG (reference sequence). The V segment lost 3 bases and the J segment 6 bases; nucleotides outside the gene matches: 10. The CDR3 is 15 amino acids.

The chain recombines TRBV5-1 with TRBJ2-2; D may be TRBD1 (7 bases). This CDR3 contains 14 residues. V was cut by 4 bases and J by 5 bases, with 12 bases left in between. From germline, CDR1 is SGHRS and CDR2 YFSETQ. CDR3 region: CASSGQEGTGELFF. The CDR3 nucleotides read TGCGCCAGCAGCGGACAGGAGGGTACCGGGGAGCTGTTTTTT.

This clone was detected a few times. The rearrangement links TRBV28 to TRBJ1-1; weak D call: TRBD1 (6 bases). The CDR3 spans 12 residues. Germline CDR1 is MDHEN and CDR2 is SYDVKM. The V gene lost 6 bases and the J gene lost 6 bases, with 11 bases spanning the gap. As DNA, the CDR3 is TGTGCCAGCAGATCGACAGGTGCTGAAGCTTTCTTT. Protein sequence: CASRSTGAEAFF.

This chain links TRBV30 with TRBJ2-2; TRBD2 matches 9 bases. Germline CDR1 is GTSNPN and CDR2 is SVGIG (reference sequence). V lost 3 bases and J lost 0; bases outside the gene matches: 8. CDR3 length: 17 amino acids. The CDR3 region has the DNA TGTGCCTGGAGCCGCGGGAGGGTTTCGACGAACACCGGGGAGCTGTTTTTT. It specifies CAWSRGRVSTNTGELFF.

The DNA for the CDR3 is TGTGCCAGCAGGGTACGCAGGGGGGGGACCGGGGAGCTGTTTTTT. Protein: CASRVRRGGTGELFF. The chain combines TRBV28 with TRBJ2-2; either TRBD1 or TRBD2 may supply D (7 bases each). CDR1 is MDHEN and CDR2 is SYDVKM in the germline V gene. The CDR3 has 15 amino acids. Trimming cost V 6 bases and J 5 bases, with 16 bases left between them.

V is TRBV9 and J is TRBJ2-2; D is unresolved. The CDR3 consists of 15 residues. V was shortened by 0 bases and J by 2 bases, with 8 bases between the two germline ends. Germline V gene sequence: CDR1 SGDLS, CDR2 YYNGEE. The CDR3 loop is CASSVDQRNTGELFF. The CDR3 DNA is TGTGCCAGCAGCGTAGATCAGCGTAACACCGGGGAGCTGTTTTTT.

The chain has TRBV6-6 and TRBJ2-3; D gene unclear. The CDR3 has 13 amino acids. With 6 bases removed from V and 1 base from J, the gap between germline ends came to 8 bases. The germline gives CDR1 MNHNY, CDR2 SVGAGI (reference sequence). CDR3 in amino acids: CASRVGGTDTQYF. DNA of the CDR3: TGTGCCAGCAGAGTAGGAGGCACAGATACGCAGTATTTT.

The CDR3 DNA reads as TGTGCCAGCAGCCAAGGGGACAAGAACACTGAAGCTTTCTTT. Its translation is CASSQGDKNTEAFF. The chain has TRBV5-4 and TRBJ1-1; D is possibly TRBD1 (6 bases). CDR1 is SGHNT and CDR2 is YYREEE in the germline V gene (reference sequence). V was cut by 4 bases and J by 1 base, with 11 bases left in between. The length of the CDR3 is 14 residues.

The chain employs TRBV18 and TRBJ1-2; possibly TRBD1 for D (6 bases). CDR3 length: 15 amino acids. The germline V gene encodes CDR1 KGHSH and CDR2 LQKENI. The germline V and J ends were trimmed by 3 bases and 6 bases, with 17 bases remaining between them. The CDR3 DNA sequence: TGTGCCAGCTCACCCAATACAGGGACTTCGGATGGCTACACCTTC. The encoded protein is CASSPNTGTSDGYTF. Supplemented by reference TRBV18 and TRBJ1-2, the full variable domain reads NAGVMQNPRHLVRRRGQEARLRCSPMKGHSHVYWYRQLPEEGLKFMVYLQKENIIDESGMPKERFSAEFPKEGPSILRIQQVVRGDSAAYFCASSPNTGTSDGYTFGSGTRLTVV.

V is TRBV18 and J is TRBJ2-3, with 15 bases fitting TRBD2. Trimming cost V 3 bases and J 5 bases; bases outside gene matches: 3. This CDR3 has 16 residues. Per the germline V gene, CDR1 is KGHSH and CDR2 is LQKENI. Written as DNA, the CDR3 is TGTGCCAGCTCACCCACGGGACTAGCGGGAGGAGATACGCAGTATTTT. This translates into CASSPTGLAGGDTQYF. Drawing the rest from reference TRBV18 and TRBJ2-3, the complete variable domain is NAGVMQNPRHLVRRRGQEARLRCSPMKGHSHVYWYRQLPEEGLKFMVYLQKENIIDESGMPKERFSAEFPKEGPSILRIQQVVRGDSAAYFCASSPTGLAGGDTQYFGPGTRLTVL.

The gene calls are TRBV9 and TRBJ2-5; D is unresolved. Germline CDR1 SGDLS, CDR2 YYNGEE. This CDR3 is built from 13 residues. Trimming took 2 bases from V and 7 from J, leaving 12 bases between them. This chain's CDR3 is CASSVGNLGTQYF. The CDR3 coding sequence is TGTGCCAGCAGCGTGGGCAATTTGGGGACCCAGTACTTC.

This clone occurred once. The gene calls are TRBV19 and TRBJ1-5; 7 bases match TRBD1. V was pared by 3 bases and J by 3 bases, with 8 bases of the junction left unmatched. Germline CDR1 reads LNHDA; CDR2 reads SQIVND (reference sequence). The CDR3 contains 16 residues. CDR3 DNA sequence: TGTGCCAGTAGTATGTTCCGGACAGGCGTCAATCAGCCCCAGCATTTT. This encodes CASSMFRTGVNQPQHF.

Notes on this clone: Different DNA sequences within this sample yield the same CDR3. This sequence joins TRBV11-2 and TRBJ2-7; no reliable D call. Germline CDR1 SGHAT, CDR2 FQNNGV. Trimming left V 0 bases short and J 0 bases short, with 3 bases between. This CDR3 has 13 amino acids. The CDR3 sequence is CASSLDHSYEQYF. CDR3 nucleotides: TGTGCCAGCAGCTTAGATCACTCCTACGAGCAGTACTTC.

This clone was seen a few times. The chain carries TRBV6-5 and TRBJ1-1; D is ambiguous. V was trimmed by 5 bases and J by 1 base, leaving 11 bases between them. The CDR3 sequence is 14 residues long. Per germline, CDR1 MNHEY and CDR2 SVGAGI. The CDR3: CASSAPTGNTEAFF. Here the CDR3 DNA reads TGTGCCAGCAGTGCTCCTACGGGGAACACTGAAGCTTTCTTT.

CDR3 in DNA: TGTGCCAGCAGCTTAGACAGGGATGAAAAACTGTTTTTT. Protein sequence: CASSLDRDEKLFF. The genes are TRBV7-2 and TRBJ1-4, with a tentative D call TRBD1 (6 bases). CDR3 length equals 13 residues. V was clipped by 1 base and J by 6 bases, with 6 bases between them. Germline lookup yields CDR1 SGHTA and CDR2 FQGNSA.

This clone has just one count. The chain joins TRBV19 to TRBJ2-3, with a weak D call TRBD1 (6 bases). Per germline, CDR1 LNHDA and CDR2 SQIVND (reference sequence). There are 14 residues in the CDR3. V dropped 4 bases and J dropped 4 bases, with 12 bases sitting between them. The CDR3 spells CASSTGAGADTQYF. CDR3 nucleotide sequence: TGTGCCAGTAGTACAGGGGCTGGCGCAGATACGCAGTATTTT. The full variable domain, rest sourced from reference TRBV19 and TRBJ2-3, is DGGITQSPKYLFRKEGQNVTLSCEQNLNHDAMYWYRQDPGQGLRLIYYSQIVNDFQKGDIAEGYSVSREKKESFPLTVTSAQKNPTAFYLCASSTGAGADTQYFGPGTRLTVL.

The chain combines TRBV15 with TRBJ2-1; D possibly corresponds to TRBD2 (6 bases). This CDR3 spans 15 amino acids. Trimming left V 8 bases short and J 9 bases short, with 23 bases between. Germline V gene data show CDR1 as LNHNV and CDR2 as YYDKDF (reference sequence). The CDR3 here is CATFAGQGVGPEQFF. In DNA, the CDR3 is TGTGCCACCTTCGCGGGGCAGGGCGTCGGTCCTGAGCAGTTCTTC.

The genes are TRBV7-8 and TRBJ2-5; maybe TRBD2 (5 bases). Trimming cost V 5 bases and J 3 bases, with 16 bases left between them. Per germline, CDR1 SGHVS and CDR2 FQNEAQ. The CDR3 extends over 15 amino acids. CDR3 bases: TGTGCCAGCAGCCCCGTTGGTGGGAGAAAAGAGACCCAGTACTTC. It specifies CASSPVGGRKETQYF.

V is TRBV7-9 and J is TRBJ1-2; TRBD1 agrees at 8 bases. Germline assignment: CDR1 SEHNR and CDR2 FQNEAQ (reference sequence). The CDR3 is 13 amino acids. Trimming cost V 4 bases and J 8 bases; bases outside gene matches: 6. The CDR3 protein is CASSSRGDRGYTF. The CDR3 bases are TGTGCCAGCAGCTCCCGGGGGGACAGGGGCTACACCTTC.